This TCR beta chain is from a study of CD8 T cells in Susac syndrome. Study results and caveats: An acknowledgment was made by the study that its TCR sequencing and HLA analysis involved relatively few individuals.

RNA totalling about 0.45 to 1 ug underwent reverse transcription with random hexamers. Amplification of TCR beta CDR3 by immunoSEQ multiplex PCR spanned 54 Vbeta and 13 Jbeta. One entry per CDR3 protein, called by TCRdb with MiXCR from the immunoSEQ multiplex PCR reads. The sample yields around 200,000 distinct CDR3 sequences, 80% to 95% seen once. From blood CD8+ and CD4+ T cells, the TCR beta chain was sequenced. Multiple sclerosis controls were treatment-naive patients with stable or active relapsing-remitting disease. Turning to this clonotype: Its matching antigen is unknown.

CDR3 size: 15 residues. CDR1 and CDR2 (germline): KGHSH, LQKENI. V was shortened by 6 bases and J by 3 bases, with 17 bases between the two germline ends. This clonotype was obtained from a human donor with multiple sclerosis. J is TRBJ1-1 and V is TRBV18; D perhaps matches TRBD1 (5 bases). Sequencing used CD8+ T cells from PBMCs. CDR3 amino acids: CASSPTGGRDTEAFF. CDR3 nucleotides: TGTGCCAGCTCGCCTACCGGGGGACGGGACACTGAAGCTTTCTTT.